A selection of T cell receptor beta chains follows, all from one sample in a study of T cell responses to AZD1222 COVID-19 vaccine. Some clones are missing from TCRdb's copy, which holds only in-frame ones; the method was immunoSEQ multiplex PCR. Of some 160,000 clones in the sample, 70% to 90% were seen once. The material sequenced was peripheral blood, taken 28 days after the second AZD1222 dose. The receptors were sampled from an adult who received the AZD1222 COVID-19 vaccine. The CDR3 runs from the conserved cysteine through the conserved F or W. The D gene is left open where the match is weak. The size entry is marked missing in some rows and otherwise reads once, few, many or a size class.

v_gene	d_gene	abundance	j_gene	CDR3aa	CDR3nt
TRBV27	-	-	TRBJ2-2	CASSLYWDGTGELFF	TGTGCCAGCAGTTTGTACTGGGACGGCACCGGGGAGCTGTTTTTT
TRBV19	-	-	TRBJ1-1	CASSPPTGLNTEAFF	TGTGCCAGTAGTCCACCTACAGGGTTGAACACTGAAGCTTTCTTT
TRBV7-9	TRBD1	-	TRBJ1-4	CASSPRDRGATNEKLFF	TGTGCCAGCAGCCCCCGGGACAGGGGTGCAACTAATGAAAAACTGTTTTTT
TRBV2	-	-	TRBJ2-3	CASSEQRLGTDTQYF	TGTGCCAGCAGTGAACAAAGGTTGGGCACAGATACGCAGTATTTT
TRBV11-3	-	-	TRBJ1-1	CASSLGANTEAFF	TGTGCCAGCAGCTTAGGGGCGAACACTGAAGCTTTCTTT
TRBV6-5	TRBD1	few	TRBJ2-2	CASRPGTDNTGELFF	TGTGCCAGCAGACCCGGGACAGACAACACCGGGGAGCTGTTTTTT
TRBV5-8	-	-	TRBJ2-1	CASSLVGFPEEQFF	TGTGCCAGCAGCTTGGTAGGTTTCCCTGAGGAGCAGTTCTTC
TRBV6-5	-	-	TRBJ2-1	CASSYPRGSYNEQFF	TGTGCCAGCAGTTACCCCCGGGGTAGCTACAATGAGCAGTTCTTC
TRBV3-1/TRBV3-2	-	-	TRBJ1-4	CASSQEKPGFGEKLFF	TGTGCCAGCAGCCAAGAAAAACCGGGATTTGGGGAAAAACTGTTTTTT
TRBV27	TRBD1	-	TRBJ2-2	CASRLRDRGYTGELFF	TGTGCCAGCAGGCTAAGGGACAGGGGTTACACCGGGGAGCTGTTTTTT
TRBV2	-	-	TRBJ1-2	CASSEGESGYTF	TGTGCCAGCAGTGAAGGAGAATCTGGCTACACCTTC
TRBV2	TRBD1	-	TRBJ1-2	CASSRDRDYGYTF	TGTGCCAGCAGCCGGGACAGGGACTATGGCTACACCTTC
TRBV10-3	-	-	TRBJ1-1	CAISLLGDTEAFF	TGTGCCATCAGCCTGCTGGGGGACACTGAAGCTTTCTTT
TRBV3-1/TRBV3-2	TRBD2	-	TRBJ2-7	CASSQDFAGGLLSSTYEQYF	TGTGCCAGCAGCCAAGATTTTGCGGGGGGCCTCCTCTCCTCTACCTACGAGCAGTACTTC
TRBV15	TRBD1	-	TRBJ2-7	CATSREGTGYTYEQYF	TGTGCCACCAGCAGAGAAGGGACAGGGTATACCTACGAGCAGTACTTC
TRBV12-3/TRBV12-4	-	-	TRBJ1-1	CASTGTFQEAFF	TGTGCCAGCACAGGGACTTTTCAAGAAGCTTTCTTT
TRBV15	TRBD2	-	TRBJ2-1	CATSPLGGESNEQFF	TGTGCCACCAGCCCACTCGGGGGGGAATCAAATGAGCAGTTCTTC
TRBV6-1	TRBD2	few	TRBJ2-1	CASSDPGGGAGNEQFF	TGTGCCAGCAGTGACCCGGGCGGGGGGGCCGGAAATGAGCAGTTCTTC
TRBV7-8	-	-	TRBJ2-1	CASSLVKADEQFF	TGTGCCAGCAGCTTAGTTAAGGCGGATGAGCAGTTCTTC
TRBV7-9	-	few	TRBJ1-1	CASSLDMNTEAFF	TGTGCCAGCAGCTTAGACATGAACACTGAAGCTTTCTTT
TRBV4-2	TRBD1	-	TRBJ1-1	CASSQARDSLWDTEAFF	TGTGCCAGCAGCCAAGCCCGGGACAGCCTATGGGACACTGAAGCTTTCTTT
TRBV9	-	-	TRBJ2-5	CASSSTPRGNQETQYF	TGTGCCAGCAGCTCTACACCGCGGGGTAACCAAGAGACCCAGTACTTC
TRBV10-3	-	-	TRBJ1-2	CAISESGEGSYGYTF	TGTGCCATCAGTGAGTCGGGAGAGGGTAGCTATGGCTACACCTTC
TRBV11-2	-	once	TRBJ2-2	CASSLVGPGGELFF	TGTGCCAGCAGCTTAGTTGGGCCCGGCGGGGAGCTGTTTTTT
TRBV19	-	-	TRBJ1-2	CASSTTSGGYTF	TGTGCCAGTAGTACCACCTCGGGCGGCTACACCTTC
TRBV10-3	TRBD1	few	TRBJ1-4	CAISDMLLDRRILPEANEKLFF	TGTGCCATCAGTGACATGTTATTGGACAGGCGCATTCTACCTGAGGCTAATGAAAAACTGTTTTTT
TRBV5-5	-	few	TRBJ1-3	CASSFNGRASGNTIYF	TGTGCCAGCAGCTTTAATGGCAGGGCCTCTGGAAACACCATATATTTT